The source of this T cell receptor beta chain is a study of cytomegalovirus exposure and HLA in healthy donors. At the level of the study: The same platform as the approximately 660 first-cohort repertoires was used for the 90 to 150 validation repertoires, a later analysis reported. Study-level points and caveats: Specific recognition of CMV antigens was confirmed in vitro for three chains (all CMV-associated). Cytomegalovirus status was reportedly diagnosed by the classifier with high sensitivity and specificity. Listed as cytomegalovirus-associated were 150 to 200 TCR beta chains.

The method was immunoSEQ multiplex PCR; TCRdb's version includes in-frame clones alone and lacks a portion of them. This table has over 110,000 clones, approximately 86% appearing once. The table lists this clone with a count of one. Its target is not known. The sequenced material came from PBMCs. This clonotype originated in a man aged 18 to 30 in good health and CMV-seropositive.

Here the CDR3 DNA reads TGCGCCAGCAGCGCAACAGGGCCCGGCTACAATGAGCAGTTCTTC. Protein: CASSATGPGYNEQFF. The chain recombines TRBV5-1 with TRBJ2-1, with D possibly being TRBD1 (6 bases). Germline V gene sequence: CDR1 SGHRS, CDR2 YFSETQ. CDR3 length equals 15 residues. The V end was cut by 4 bases, the J end by 3 bases, with 14 bases between.